The rows below give T cell receptor beta chains drawn from one sample of a study of blood T cell repertoires in COVID-19. Profiling relied on immunoSEQ multiplex PCR, and the TCRdb table lists in-frame clones only, not all of them. The data hold some 190,000 clones, with around 76% observed a single time. Sequenced material: PBMCs or T cells enriched from blood (not recorded which). All receptors derive from a woman aged 45-65 years with acute COVID-19. The CDR3 runs from the conserved cysteine through the conserved F or W. Each record gives: J gene, D gene, V gene, clone size, CDR3 DNA, CDR3 protein. D genes are given only for firm matches. The size entry is marked missing in some rows and otherwise reads once, few, many or a size class.

TRBJ1-2 | NA | TRBV6-5 | once | TGTGCCAGCCGCCCGGGGTCGGATAACTATGGCTACACCTTC | CASRPGSDNYGYTF
TRBJ1-6 | TRBD1 | TRBV7-9 | once | TGTGCCAGCAGCACTGATACAGGGGAATCACCCCTCCACTTT | CASSTDTGESPLHF
TRBJ2-3 | NA | TRBV7-7 | NA | TGTGCCAGCAGCTTCGAACCCGGAGGAACAGATACGCAGTATTTT | CASSFEPGGTDTQYF
TRBJ1-1 | NA | TRBV6-5 | NA | TGTGCCAGCAGTTACAGGGGGTTTCAGGCGCCCGCTTTCTTT | CASSYRGFQAPAFF
TRBJ2-1 | TRBD1 | TRBV7-9 | NA | TGTGCCAGCAGCTTAGGAAAGGGGGCGGGTGAGCAGTTCTTC | CASSLGKGAGEQFF
TRBJ2-3 | TRBD2 | TRBV14 | NA | TGTGCCAGCAGCCAAGGAAATAGCGGGGGCTTAGATACGCAGTATTTT | CASSQGNSGGLDTQYF
TRBJ2-2 | NA | TRBV10-2 | NA | TGCGCCAGCAGTGTCTTCGGGGTTAACACCGGGGAGCTGTTTTTT | CASSVFGVNTGELFF
TRBJ1-2 | TRBD1 | TRBV4-1 | NA | TGCGCCAGCAGCTACACGACAGGGGACGACTATGGCTACACCTTC | CASSYTTGDDYGYTF
TRBJ2-1 | NA | TRBV23-1 | NA | TGCGCCAGCAGTCAACCCAATGGCCGGAGCTCCTACAATGAGCAGTTCTTC | CASSQPNGRSSYNEQFF
TRBJ1-4 | TRBD1 | TRBV28 | few | TGTGCCAGCAGCACAACCGGGACAGGTACAGAAAAACTGTTTTTT | CASSTTGTGTEKLFF
TRBJ2-1 | NA | TRBV5-1 | NA | TGCGCCAGCAGCTTGGGGTTACAGGTTTGGGACTACAATGAGCAGTTCTTC | CASSLGLQVWDYNEQFF
TRBJ1-4 | TRBD1 | TRBV4-1 | NA | TGCGCCAGCAGCCGAGGGGGCGGGACTAATGAAAAACTGTTTTTT | CASSRGGGTNEKLFF
TRBJ1-1 | NA | TRBV29-1 | NA | TGCAGCGTTCAGGGGACCATGAACACTGAAGCTTTCTTT | CSVQGTMNTEAFF
TRBJ1-1 | NA | TRBV3-1/TRBV3-2 | NA | TGTGCCAGCAGCCCTCCCCGGGGGGCTGGCACTGAAGCTTTCTTT | CASSPPRGAGTEAFF
TRBJ1-1 | NA | TRBV7-2 | NA | TGTGCCAGCAGCAGTGGGAGCACTGAAGCTTTCTTT | CASSSGSTEAFF
TRBJ1-1 | TRBD1 | TRBV4-1 | NA | TGCGCCAGCAGACATTCGGGGGGACAGGGGAACACTGAAGCTTTCTTT | CASRHSGGQGNTEAFF
TRBJ1-4 | TRBD1 | TRBV7-2 | few | TGTGCCAGCAGCACGCCGACAGGGGGGGAAAAACTGTTTTTT | CASSTPTGGEKLFF
TRBJ1-5 | NA | TRBV30 | NA | TGTGCCTGGAGTGTAGGAGGGAGCAGTAGCAATCAGCCCCAGCATTTT | CAWSVGGSSSNQPQHF
TRBJ1-2 | TRBD1 | TRBV28 | NA | TGTGCCAGCAGTTCCTCCGACAGGGGCCCCCGTGGCTACACCTTC | CASSSSDRGPRGYTF
TRBJ1-1 | NA | TRBV6-5 | once | TGTGCCAGCAGTTACGTCGGAGGGGTTACTGAAGCTTTCTTT | CASSYVGGVTEAFF
TRBJ1-1 | NA | TRBV9 | NA | TGTGCCAGCAGCTTCCTTTCGCAGGGCTACACTGAAGCTTTCTTT | CASSFLSQGYTEAFF
TRBJ1-5 | NA | TRBV12-3/TRBV12-4 | NA | TGTGCCAGCAGTTTAGTAGGGGATCAGCCCCAGCATTTT | CASSLVGDQPQHF
TRBJ1-5 | NA | TRBV27 | NA | TGTGCCAGCAGTCTACTTTCCCGAGGACAGCCCCAGCATTTT | CASSLLSRGQPQHF
TRBJ1-1 | NA | TRBV28 | few | TGTGCCAGCAGTTTATCCAGGGATGGTACCACTGAAGCTTTCTTT | CASSLSRDGTTEAFF
TRBJ1-5 | TRBD1 | TRBV28 | NA | TGTGCCAGCAGTTTAGCACAGGGGGTAATGGAAGGAAATCAGCCCCAGCATTTT | CASSLAQGVMEGNQPQHF
TRBJ2-5 | TRBD1 | TRBV7-9 | NA | TGTGCCAGCAGCCCCGTCGGGGGACAGGGGAAGGAGCGAGAGACCCAGTACTTC | CASSPVGGQGKERETQYF
TRBJ1-2 | TRBD1 | TRBV15 | NA | TGTGCCACCAGCAGAACAGGGGGAAACTATGGCTACACCTTC | CATSRTGGNYGYTF
TRBJ1-5 | TRBD1 | TRBV5-8 | many | TGTGCCAGCAGCACGGGACAGGTGGGAAATCAGCCCCAGCATTTT | CASSTGQVGNQPQHF
TRBJ1-1 | NA | TRBV4-2 | few | TGTGCCAGCAGCCAAGGCGGCCGGGGCACTGAAGCTTTCTTT | CASSQGGRGTEAFF
TRBJ2-5 | NA | TRBV5-5 | NA | TGTGCCAGCAGCTTGGGGTTGGGCCCCGAGACCCAGTACTTC | CASSLGLGPETQYF
TRBJ1-2 | TRBD1 | TRBV5-1 | NA | TGCGCCAGCAGCTTGGGTGGGACAGCTTCCTATGGCTACACCTTC | CASSLGGTASYGYTF
TRBJ1-5 | NA | TRBV30 | few | TGTGCCTGGAGCTCGGGGGGCGCGTGGCAGCCCCAGCATTTT | CAWSSGGAWQPQHF
TRBJ1-4 | TRBD1 | TRBV7-2 | NA | TGTGCCAGCAGCCCCCAAGGACAGGGAAGTGAAAAACTGTTTTTT | CASSPQGQGSEKLFF
TRBJ2-1 | TRBD1 | TRBV5-1 | NA | TGCGCCAGCAGCTTGAATTTTGGGACAGGGGGCCTTTACAATGAGCAGTTCTTC | CASSLNFGTGGLYNEQFF
TRBJ1-5 | NA | TRBV4-1 | NA | TGCGCCAGCAGCCAAATCCAGAATAGCAATCAGCCCCAGCATTTT | CASSQIQNSNQPQHF
TRBJ1-5 | NA | TRBV3-1/TRBV3-2 | NA | TGTGCCAGCAGCCCGGGGGATCAGCCCCAGCATTTT | CASSPGDQPQHF
TRBJ2-3 | TRBD2 | TRBV5-4 | once | TGTGCCAGCAGCTTAGGCGGGGGACGCACAGATACGCAGTATTTT | CASSLGGGRTDTQYF
TRBJ1-5 | NA | TRBV30 | few | TGTGCCTGGAGTGTAGGCAGCACGACAAATAGCAATCAGCCCCAGCATTTT | CAWSVGSTTNSNQPQHF
TRBJ1-1 | TRBD1 | TRBV6-2/TRBV6-3 | NA | TGTGCCAGCAGTTACCGGACAGGGGCACCTGAAGCTTTCTTT | CASSYRTGAPEAFF
TRBJ1-3 | TRBD1 | TRBV7-2 | NA | TGTGCCAGCAGCCCCGACAGGGGTGGAAACACCATATATTTT | CASSPDRGGNTIYF
TRBJ1-2 | TRBD1 | TRBV6-5 | NA | TGTGCCAGCAGTAACAGGGGGGACTATGGCTACACCTTC | CASSNRGDYGYTF
TRBJ1-4 | NA | TRBV9 | few | TGTGCCAGCGGTCCCCGGCGGGGGGGGGATGAAAAACTGTTTTTT | CASGPRRGGDEKLFF
TRBJ2-5 | NA | TRBV7-9 | NA | TGTGCCAGCAGCCAGTCCGGGGGCCAAGAGACCCAGTACTTC | CASSQSGGQETQYF
TRBJ1-3 | NA | TRBV4-2 | NA | TGTGCCAGCAGCCAAGATTCACTCATCGGGGACATCAGCTCTGGAAACACCATATATTTT | CASSQDSLIGDISSGNTIYF
TRBJ1-6 | TRBD1 | TRBV11-2 | NA | TGTGCCAGCAGCCAGGGGGGCCAGGGGTTAAATTCACCCCTCCACTTT | CASSQGGQGLNSPLHF
TRBJ2-5 | NA | TRBV5-4 | NA | TGTGCCAGCAGCTTACCACGCAGTCAGGGGTCGGGGATCCAAGAGACCCAGTACTTC | CASSLPRSQGSGIQETQYF
TRBJ2-5 | NA | TRBV2 | NA | TGTGCCAGTGTTCCCATGGAGCCAATTCAAGAGACCCAGTACTTC | CASVPMEPIQETQYF
TRBJ2-2 | NA | TRBV19 | many | TGTGCCAGTAGTATAACAGGGGACTCCGGGGAGCTGTTTTTT | CASSITGDSGELFF
TRBJ1-2 | TRBD1 | TRBV7-6 | NA | TGTGCCAGCAGCTTAGAGACAGGGGGCGGTCATGGCTACACCTTC | CASSLETGGGHGYTF
TRBJ2-1 | TRBD2 | TRBV7-7 | NA | TGTGCCAGCAGCTTAGCGGGGGGGTCCGATGAGCAGTTCTTC | CASSLAGGSDEQFF
TRBJ2-1 | NA | TRBV12-3/TRBV12-4 | once | TGTGCCAGCAGTTACAGGGACAATGAGCAGTTCTTC | CASSYRDNEQFF
TRBJ2-3 | TRBD2 | TRBV6-6 | NA | TGTGCCAGCAGCCCGGGACTAGCGGGGGCATACACAATTACTAGCACAGATACGCAGTATTTT | CASSPGLAGAYTITSTDTQYF